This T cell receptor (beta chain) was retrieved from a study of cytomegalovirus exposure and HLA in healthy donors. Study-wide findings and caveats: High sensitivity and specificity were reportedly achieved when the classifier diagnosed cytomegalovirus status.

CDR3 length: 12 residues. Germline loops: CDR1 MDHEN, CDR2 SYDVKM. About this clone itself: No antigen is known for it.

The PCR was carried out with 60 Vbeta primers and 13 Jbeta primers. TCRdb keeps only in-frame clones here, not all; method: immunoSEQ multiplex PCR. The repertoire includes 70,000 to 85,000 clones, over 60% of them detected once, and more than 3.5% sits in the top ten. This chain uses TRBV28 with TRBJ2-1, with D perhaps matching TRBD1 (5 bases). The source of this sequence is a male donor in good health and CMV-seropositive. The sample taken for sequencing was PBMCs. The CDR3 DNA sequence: TGTGCTACGAAGGGGCAGTACAATGAGCAGTTCTTC. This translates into CATKGQYNEQFF.